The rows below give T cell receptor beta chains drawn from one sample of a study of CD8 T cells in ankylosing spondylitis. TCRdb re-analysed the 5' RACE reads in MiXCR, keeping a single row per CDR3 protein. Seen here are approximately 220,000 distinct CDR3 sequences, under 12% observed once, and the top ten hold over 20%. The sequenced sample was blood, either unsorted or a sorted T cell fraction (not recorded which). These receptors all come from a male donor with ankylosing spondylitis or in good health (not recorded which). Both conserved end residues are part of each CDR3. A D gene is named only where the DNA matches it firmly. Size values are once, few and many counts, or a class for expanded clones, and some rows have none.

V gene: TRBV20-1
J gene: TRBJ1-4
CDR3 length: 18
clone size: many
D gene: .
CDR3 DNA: TGCAGTGCTAGAGTAACGTTCGGAAGTGATCTTTCGACTGAAAAACTGTTTTTT
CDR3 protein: CSARVTFGSDLSTEKLFF

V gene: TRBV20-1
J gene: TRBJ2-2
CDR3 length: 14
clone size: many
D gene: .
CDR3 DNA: TGCAGTGCTGTTCGGACGGATAACACCGGGGAGCTGTTTTTT
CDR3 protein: CSAVRTDNTGELFF

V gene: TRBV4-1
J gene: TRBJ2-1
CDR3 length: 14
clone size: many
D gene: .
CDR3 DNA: TGCGCCAGCAGCCAACCGACAGAAAACAATGAGCAGTTCTTC
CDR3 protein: CASSQPTENNEQFF

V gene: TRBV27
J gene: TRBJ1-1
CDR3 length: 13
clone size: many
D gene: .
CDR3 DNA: TGTGCCAGCAGTGTACGACGGGAAATTGAAGCTTTCTTT
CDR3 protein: CASSVRREIEAFF

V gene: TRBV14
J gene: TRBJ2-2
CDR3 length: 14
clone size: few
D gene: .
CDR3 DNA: TGTGCCAGCAAGGGACGGCTGAACACCGGGGAGCTGTTTTTT
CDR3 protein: CASKGRLNTGELFF

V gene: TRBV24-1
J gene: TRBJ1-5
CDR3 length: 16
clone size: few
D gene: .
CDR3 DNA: TGTGCCACCAGTGGTCCCGGGACGGCGAGCAATCAGCCCCAGCATTTT
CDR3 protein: CATSGPGTASNQPQHF

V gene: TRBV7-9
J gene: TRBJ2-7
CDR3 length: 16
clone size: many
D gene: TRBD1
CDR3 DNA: TGTGCCAGCAGCACCTCACTACAGGGGGCCGGCTACGAGCAGTACTTC
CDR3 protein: CASSTSLQGAGYEQYF

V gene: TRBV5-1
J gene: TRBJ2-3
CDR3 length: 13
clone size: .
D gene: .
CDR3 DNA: TGCGCCAGCAGCTTGGGACAAACAGATACGCTGTATTTT
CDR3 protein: CASSLGQTDTLYF

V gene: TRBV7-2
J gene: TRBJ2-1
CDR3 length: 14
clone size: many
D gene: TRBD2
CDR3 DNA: TGTGCCAGCAGCTTTGCTGTAGCGGGGGTTGAGCAGTTCTTC
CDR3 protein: CASSFAVAGVEQFF

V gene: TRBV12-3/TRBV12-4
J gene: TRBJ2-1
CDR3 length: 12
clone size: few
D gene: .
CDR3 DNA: TGTGCCAGCAGTCGACAGGCGAGTGAGCAGTTCTTC
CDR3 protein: CASSRQASEQFF

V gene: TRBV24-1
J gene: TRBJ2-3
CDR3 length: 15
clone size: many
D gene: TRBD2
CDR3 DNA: TGTGCCACCAGTGATGCGGGGGGGATCACAGATACGCAGTATTTT
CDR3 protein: CATSDAGGITDTQYF

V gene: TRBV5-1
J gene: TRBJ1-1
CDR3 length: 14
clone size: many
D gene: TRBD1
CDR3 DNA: TGCGCCAGCAGCCCGGTGGGACAGGGGGTTGAAGCTTTCTTT
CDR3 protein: CASSPVGQGVEAFF

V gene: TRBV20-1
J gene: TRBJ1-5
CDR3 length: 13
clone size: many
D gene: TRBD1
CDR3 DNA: TGCAGTGCTAGAAGCGGGACAGGGCAGCCCCAGCATTTT
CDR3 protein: CSARSGTGQPQHF

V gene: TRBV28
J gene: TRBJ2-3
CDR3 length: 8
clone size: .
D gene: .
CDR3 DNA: TGTGCCATCCATACGCAGTATTTT
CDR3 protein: CAIHTQYF

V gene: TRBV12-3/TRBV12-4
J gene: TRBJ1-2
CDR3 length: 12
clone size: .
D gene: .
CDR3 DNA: TGTGCCAGCAGCCTTATGCACTATGGCTACACCTTC
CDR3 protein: CASSLMHYGYTF

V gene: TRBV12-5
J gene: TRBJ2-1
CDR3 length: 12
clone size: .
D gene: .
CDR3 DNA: TGTGCTAGTGGCCCCGTCGGGGCTGAGCAGTTCTTC
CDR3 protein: CASGPVGAEQFF

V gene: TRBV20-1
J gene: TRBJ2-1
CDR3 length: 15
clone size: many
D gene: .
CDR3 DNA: TGCAGTGCTAGTGCTAGTACTAGGATGCGGAATGAGCAGTTCTTC
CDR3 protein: CSASASTRMRNEQFF

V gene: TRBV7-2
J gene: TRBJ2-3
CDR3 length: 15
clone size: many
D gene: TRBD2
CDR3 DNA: TGTGCCAGCAGCTTCGAGCGGGGGGGCAGGTATACGCAGTATTTT
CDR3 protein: CASSFERGGRYTQYF

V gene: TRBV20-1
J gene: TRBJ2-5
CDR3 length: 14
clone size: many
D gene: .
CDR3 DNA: TGCAGTGCTAGAGCCGGGGCTTGGCAAGAGACCCAGTACTTC
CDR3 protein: CSARAGAWQETQYF

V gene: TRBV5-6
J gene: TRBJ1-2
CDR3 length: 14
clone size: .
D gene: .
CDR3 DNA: TGTGCCAGCAGCTTGGGTAGCCCTAACTATGCCTACACCTTC
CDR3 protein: CASSLGSPNYAYTF

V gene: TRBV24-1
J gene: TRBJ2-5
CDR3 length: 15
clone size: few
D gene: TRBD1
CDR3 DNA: TGTGCCACCAGTGCCGCGGGACAGGGACAAGAGACCCAGTACTTC
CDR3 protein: CATSAAGQGQETQYF

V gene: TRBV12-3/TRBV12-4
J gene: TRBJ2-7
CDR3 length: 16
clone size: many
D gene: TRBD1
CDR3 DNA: TGTGCCAGCAGTTTTGGGGCGGGACAGGGGGCTTACGAGCAGTACTTC
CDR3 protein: CASSFGAGQGAYEQYF

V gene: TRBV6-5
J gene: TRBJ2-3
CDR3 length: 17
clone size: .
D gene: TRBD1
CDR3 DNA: TGTGCCAGCAGTTACCATCCAGGGGGCCGATTCACAGATACGCAGTATTTT
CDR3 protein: CASSYHPGGRFTDTQYF

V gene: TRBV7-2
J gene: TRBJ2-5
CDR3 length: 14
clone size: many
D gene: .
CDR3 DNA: TGTGCCAGCAGCTTAGGATCGGCGGGAGAGACCCAGTACTTC
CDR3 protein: CASSLGSAGETQYF

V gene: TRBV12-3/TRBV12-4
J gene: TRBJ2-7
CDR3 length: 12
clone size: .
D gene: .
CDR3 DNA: TGTGCCACCATAGAAGTAGTGCCCGAGCAGTACTTC
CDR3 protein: CATIEVVPEQYF

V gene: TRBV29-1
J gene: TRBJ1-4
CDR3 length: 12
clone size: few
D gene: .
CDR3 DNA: TGCAGCGTTATGACAACTAATGAAAAACTGTTTTTT
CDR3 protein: CSVMTTNEKLFF

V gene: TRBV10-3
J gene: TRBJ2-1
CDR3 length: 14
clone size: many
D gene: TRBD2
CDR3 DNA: TGTGCCATCAGGATAGCGGGGGGGGACAATGAGCAGTTCTTC
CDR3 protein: CAIRIAGGDNEQFF

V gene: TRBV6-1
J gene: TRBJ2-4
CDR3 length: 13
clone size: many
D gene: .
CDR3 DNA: TGTGCCAGCAGCTGGGACATCAAAAACATTCAGTACTTC
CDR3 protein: CASSWDIKNIQYF

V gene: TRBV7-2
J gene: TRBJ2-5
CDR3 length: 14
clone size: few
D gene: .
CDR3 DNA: TGTGCCAGCAGCCAAAGCAACAGCGCAGAGACCCAGTACTTC
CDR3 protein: CASSQSNSAETQYF

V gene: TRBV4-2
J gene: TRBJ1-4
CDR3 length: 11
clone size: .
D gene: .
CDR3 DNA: TGTGCCAGCAGCCAAGAACAAAAACTGTTTTTT
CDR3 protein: CASSQEQKLFF

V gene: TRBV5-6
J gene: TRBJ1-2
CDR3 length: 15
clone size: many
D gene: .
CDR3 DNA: TGTGCCAGCAGCTTGTCTGTCAGGGGAGACTATGGCTACACCTTC
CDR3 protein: CASSLSVRGDYGYTF

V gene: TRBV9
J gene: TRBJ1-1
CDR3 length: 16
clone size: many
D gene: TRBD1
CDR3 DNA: TGTGCCAGCAGCGAGTCGCAAGGACAGGGGGGGGCTGAAGCTTTCTTT
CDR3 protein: CASSESQGQGGAEAFF